These 22 T cell receptor beta chains were sequenced from one sample in a study of monozygotic twins with cystic fibrosis. Using immunoSEQ multiplex PCR, the repertoire was profiled, and TCRdb retains in-frame clones only, with some absent. This repertoire shows tens of thousands of clones, just under 90% found once; its top ten account for 1% to 1.5%. Sequenced input: blood. The receptors derive from a woman aged 30 to 39 with cystic fibrosis.

The CDR3 spells CASSLQGSSGNTIYF. The DNA for the CDR3 is TGTGCCAGCAGCCTACAGGGGAGCTCTGGAAACACCATATATTTT. The V gene is TRBV9, the J gene TRBJ1-3; TRBD1 matches 7 bases. The junction had 4 bases not matched to a gene; V was cut back by 4 bases and J by 0 bases. The V gene's germline CDR1 is SGDLS and CDR2 YYNGEE. This CDR3 is built from 15 residues.

J is TRBJ2-3 and V is TRBV15, with 7 nucleotides matching TRBD1. This CDR3 has 15 amino acids. Germline lookup yields CDR1 LNHNV and CDR2 YYDKDF (reference sequence). V gave up 2 bases and J gave up 0 bases; unmatched junction bases: 2. The CDR3, as DNA: TGTGCCACCAGCAGACGACAGGGAAGCACAGATACGCAGTATTTT. This translates into CATSRRQGSTDTQYF.

The chain carries TRBV19 and TRBJ2-6; D is ambiguous. This CDR3 is built from 12 residues. The germline CDR1 and CDR2 sequences are LNHDA and SQIVND (reference sequence). The ends were cut back, 5 bases at V and 9 bases at J, with 8 bases in the middle. CDR3 amino acids: CASSEGINVLTF. The CDR3 bases are TGTGCCAGTAGTGAAGGGATCAACGTCCTGACTTTC.

The sample holds a few counts of this clone. V is TRBV27 and J is TRBJ1-5; a possible D gene is TRBD1 (5 bases). This CDR3 contains 14 residues. The V gene's germline CDR1 is MNHEY and CDR2 SMNVEV (reference sequence). The V gene lost 3 bases and the J gene lost 9 bases, with 15 bases spanning the gap. In DNA, the CDR3 is TGTGCCAGCAGTTTTTACGGGGGTCAGGGGCCCCAGCATTTT. Translating it yields CASSFYGGQGPQHF.

The chain links TRBV6-4 to TRBJ2-1; 7 nucleotides agree with TRBD1. CDR3 size: 15 residues. The V and J ends lost 6 bases and 2 bases, in that order; junction bases with no gene match: 7. The V gene's germline CDR1 is MRHNA and CDR2 SNTAGT. In nucleotides, the CDR3 is TGTGCCAGCAGCGCCTCGACAGGGACCTACAATGAGCAGTTCTTC. Protein sequence: CASSASTGTYNEQFF.

This chain links TRBV6-1 with TRBJ2-2, with 7 bases identical to TRBD1. Germline trimming cut 6 bases from V and 0 bases from J; bases unmatched to any gene: 1. CDR3 length equals 14 residues. The germline CDR1 and CDR2 sequences are MNHNS and SASEGT. DNA of the CDR3: TGTGCCAGCAGCAGGGGGACGAACACCGGGGAGCTGTTTTTT. As protein: CASSRGTNTGELFF.

V and J are TRBV7-2 and TRBJ2-7; D is ambiguous. Trimming cost V 2 bases and J 1 base, with 12 bases left between them. Germline V lookup: CDR1 SGHTA, CDR2 FQGNSA. This CDR3 has 15 residues. CDR3: CASSLKGGTSYEQYF. Written as DNA, the CDR3 is TGTGCCAGCAGCTTAAAAGGTGGCACGTCCTACGAGCAGTACTTC.

The CDR3, as DNA: TGTGCCATCAGTGAGACAAGGGCTGAAGCTTTCTTT. Protein: CAISETRAEAFF. This chain uses TRBV10-3 with TRBJ1-1, with D uncertain. This CDR3 spans 12 amino acids. Between the trimmed V and J ends, which lost 2 bases and 6 bases, there was a span of 7 bases. The V gene's germline CDR1 is ENHRY and CDR2 SYGVKD.

The rearrangement links TRBV13 to TRBJ2-3; 7 positions agree with TRBD2. V lost 7 bases and J lost 5; bases outside the gene matches: 15. This CDR3 spans 16 amino acids. Germline assignment: CDR1 PRHDT and CDR2 FYEKMQ (reference sequence). DNA for the CDR3: TGTGCCAGCACCCTCCTTGGGTCTAGCGGAAGAGATACGCAGTATTTT. Its protein product is CASTLLGSSGRDTQYF.

The rearrangement uses TRBV15 and TRBJ2-1, with D uncertain. Germline CDR1 and CDR2: LNHNV and YYDKDF (reference sequence). This CDR3 has 15 amino acids. Trimming stripped 3 bases from V and 4 bases from J, with 13 bases between. The CDR3 DNA reads TGTGCCACCAGCAGTGAACCGGGCGAGTACAATGAGCAGTTCTTC. Amino acid sequence: CATSSEPGEYNEQFF.

J is TRBJ2-7 and V is TRBV4-3; D is uncertain. CDR1 LGHNA and CDR2 YSLEER come from the germline V gene. The V gene lost 0 bases and the J gene lost 4 bases, with 10 bases spanning the gap. There are 14 residues in the CDR3. In DNA form, the CDR3 reads TGCGCCAGCAGCCAAGATGGATCCTTTTACGAGCAGTACTTC. It is translated as CASSQDGSFYEQYF.

The chain has TRBV4-1 and TRBJ1-5; TRBD1 agrees at 7 bases. This CDR3 is built from 16 residues. Germline lookup yields CDR1 MGHRA and CDR2 YSYEKL. V lost 1 base and J lost 8; bases outside the gene matches: 11. CDR3 bases: TGCGCCAGCAGCCAAGGGATCACAGGGGTTGTCAAGCCCCAGCATTTT. Translated, it gives CASSQGITGVVKPQHF.

This rearrangement joins TRBV7-9 to TRBJ1-1; the D is unclear. Germline CDR1 and CDR2: SEHNR and FQNEAQ (reference sequence). CDR3 length: 13 amino acids. Trimming removed 7 bases at V and 1 base at J, with 10 bases between. The CDR3 region is CASNWQQNTEAFF. The CDR3 bases are TGTGCCAGCAATTGGCAGCAGAACACTGAAGCTTTCTTT.

The gene calls are TRBV6-5 and TRBJ1-1; 8 bases map to TRBD1. The V gene's germline CDR1 is MNHEY and CDR2 SVGAGI. The V segment lost 2 bases and the J segment 11 bases; nucleotides outside the gene matches: 7. This CDR3 is 13 amino acids long. CDR3 nucleotides: TGTGCCAGCAGTTACGGCAGGGGGCCCGAGGCTTTCTTT. As protein: CASSYGRGPEAFF.

V gene TRBV6-5 combines with J gene TRBJ2-1; D possibly corresponds to TRBD2 (5 bases). The length of the CDR3 is 13 residues. Trimming took 10 bases from V and 3 from J, leaving 13 bases between them. The V gene's germline CDR1 is MNHEY and CDR2 SVGAGI. In DNA form, the CDR3 reads TGTGCCACCGGTTCGGGGATCTACAATGAGCAGTTCTTC. Its translation: CATGSGIYNEQFF.

This clone was seen more than once but under ten times. The rearrangement uses TRBV4-3 and TRBJ2-5; D may be TRBD1 (6 bases). Trimming left V 0 bases short and J 4 bases short, with 6 bases between. CDR1 is LGHNA and CDR2 is YSLEER in the germline V gene. This CDR3 contains 13 residues. The DNA of the CDR3 is TGCGCCAGCAGCCAAGACAGGGGAGAGACCCAGTACTTC. This sequence encodes CASSQDRGETQYF.

This clone was seen a handful of times. The chain combines TRBV19 with TRBJ1-1; a possible D gene is TRBD1 (6 bases). V dropped 5 bases and J dropped 11 bases, with 21 bases sitting between them. Germline V gene sequence: CDR1 LNHDA, CDR2 SQIVND (reference sequence). The CDR3 runs to 14 residues. As DNA, the CDR3 is TGTGCCAGTAGTCCCCGGGACACACTCGTTGGGGCTTTCTTT. Translation: CASSPRDTLVGAFF.

This chain uses TRBV6-5 with TRBJ1-3; D ambiguous. This CDR3 contains 15 residues. The V gene's germline CDR1 is MNHEY and CDR2 SVGAGI. Between the trimmed V and J ends, which lost 8 bases and 0 bases, there was a span of 14 bases. This chain's CDR3 is CASRPVGASGNTIYF. DNA of the CDR3: TGTGCCAGCCGACCTGTGGGAGCCTCTGGAAACACCATATATTTT.

The CDR3 loop is CASSLDLNRGRNSPLHF. CDR3 bases: TGCGCCAGCAGCCTTGACCTTAACAGGGGGCGAAATTCACCCCTCCACTTT. The rearrangement links TRBV5-1 to TRBJ1-6; 9 positions match TRBD1. Germline CDR1 SGHRS, CDR2 YFSETQ. With 4 bases clipped from V and 7 bases from J, the junction kept 12 bases outside the gene matches. CDR3 size: 17 residues.

The V call is TRBV2, the J call TRBJ1-4; 9 positions agree with TRBD1. The ends lost 5 bases at V and 8 bases at J; junction bases unmatched: 9. The CDR3 contains 15 residues. Germline loops: CDR1 SNHLY, CDR2 FYNNEI. The chain's CDR3 is CASSTGTGIIEKLFF. In nucleotides, the CDR3 is TGTGCCAGCAGTACCGGGACAGGGATAATCGAAAAACTGTTTTTT.

The chain combines TRBV21-1 with TRBJ1-2; the table assigns TRBD1, which was not confirmed against the DNA. TRBV21-1 is a pseudogene segment. This CDR3 contains 18 residues. This chain's CDR3 is CASSPLGQGRFCNYGYTF. In DNA form, the CDR3 reads TGTGCCAGCAGCCCGCTTGGACAGGGTAGGTTTTGTAACTATGGCTACACCTTC.

This chain links TRBV19 with TRBJ2-7, with D hard to call. The CDR3 consists of 16 residues. Germline values: CDR1 LNHDA, CDR2 SQIVND (reference sequence). Trimming shortened V by 11 bases and J by 5 bases, and 28 bases separated the two germline ends. The CDR3: CAPRPTTKSGWDEQYF. The CDR3 nucleotides are TGTGCCCCAAGACCCACTACTAAGTCGGGTTGGGACGAGCAGTACTTC.